The clone carrying this TCR beta chain was found a few times. Being one base from a much bigger clone, this may be a read error. This sample was included in a study of blood T cells in healthy people across ages. A sample-barcoded 5' primer and a J-beta primer mix were used in a second PCR of roughly 6 to 11 cycles. Each CDR3 protein gets one entry after TCRdb re-called the 5' RACE reads with MiXCR. The sample has 550,000 to 750,000 distinct CDR3 sequences; under 25% are singletons. Every donor gave approximately 10 milliliters of peripheral blood. The CDR3 runs to 12 residues. The germline V gene encodes CDR1 LGHDT and CDR2 YNNKEL (reference sequence).

This sequence was found in a man between 65 and 80 years old in good health. The rearrangement links TRBV3-1 to TRBJ2-7; D unclear. The sequenced sample was blood. The CDR3 sequence is CATSQGDYEQYF. CDR3 nucleotide sequence: TGTGCCACCAGCCAAGGAGACTACGAGCAGTACTTC.